These 30 T cell receptor beta chains originate from one sample sequenced in a study of T cell responses to AZD1222 COVID-19 vaccine. Repertoires were generated with immunoSEQ multiplex PCR, while TCRdb's copy carries only in-frame clones and drops some. Here the sample spans 90,000 to 120,000 clones, 87% being singletons. This material consisted of peripheral blood, taken on day 0 of AZD1222 vaccination. The receptors here all came from an adult in good health.

This clone was observed a single time. The rearrangement joins TRBV9 to TRBJ2-5; 8 nucleotides line up with TRBD2. The germline gives CDR1 SGDLS, CDR2 YYNGEE. V dropped 1 base and J dropped 8; count of bases not matched to a gene: 4. The length of the CDR3 is 13 residues. The CDR3 here is CASSVRGGSTQYF. The CDR3 coding sequence is TGTGCCAGCAGCGTACGGGGGGGATCAACCCAGTACTTC.

V and J are TRBV5-6 and TRBJ1-2, with 7 bases lining up with TRBD1. CDR1 and CDR2 (germline): SGHDT, YYEEEE. J gave up 7 bases and V 3 bases, and 0 bases lay outside the gene matches. This CDR3 has 11 amino acids. CDR3 nucleotide sequence: TGTGCCAGCAGCTACAGGGGTGGCTACACCTTC. Translating it yields CASSYRGGYTF.

V is TRBV7-2 and J is TRBJ1-6; TRBD1 is a possible D gene (6 bases). Germline values: CDR1 SGHTA, CDR2 FQGNSA. The CDR3 covers 17 residues. Trimming pared 3 bases from V and 9 bases from J, leaving 21 bases between. Here the CDR3 reads CASSFASARGFVSPLHF. In DNA form, the CDR3 reads TGTGCCAGCAGCTTCGCCTCGGCTAGGGGGTTCGTTTCACCCCTCCACTTT.

The chain uses TRBV6-6 and TRBJ2-3; tentatively, D is TRBD1 (6 bases). The CDR3 runs to 14 residues. The V gene lost 6 bases and the J gene lost 4 bases, with 14 bases spanning the gap. The germline V gene encodes CDR1 MNHNY and CDR2 SVGAGI (reference sequence). CDR3 amino acids: CASRQGGAADTQYF. The CDR3 coding sequence is TGTGCCAGCAGACAAGGGGGAGCCGCAGATACGCAGTATTTT.

The chain uses TRBV6-5 and TRBJ1-4; the D is unclear. The V end was cut by 3 bases, the J end by 4 bases, with 9 bases between. Germline assignment: CDR1 MNHEY and CDR2 SVGAGI. The CDR3 is 14 amino acids. The CDR3 loop is CASSYMQSNEKLFF. The CDR3 nucleotides read TGTGCCAGCAGTTATATGCAGAGTAATGAAAAACTGTTTTTT.

This clone has a single count. The chain combines TRBV4-3 with TRBJ2-3; possibly TRBD2 for D (5 bases). The CDR3 spans 15 residues. CDR1 is LGHNA, CDR2 YSLEER, per germline. Between the trimmed V and J ends, which lost 4 bases and 1 base, there was a span of 12 bases. CDR3 DNA: TGCGCCAGCAGCCCGGAGCGGACCCGCACAGATACGCAGTATTTT. Translation gives CASSPERTRTDTQYF.

The chain couples TRBV29-1 to TRBJ2-5; D is unclear. Per germline, CDR1 SQVTM and CDR2 ANQGSEA. The CDR3 sequence is 13 residues long. Deletions cut 3 bases from V and 5 bases from J, with 13 bases between. CDR3 sequence: CSVDDGVRETQYF. As DNA, the CDR3 is TGCAGCGTTGACGATGGAGTTAGGGAGACCCAGTACTTC.

The chain uses TRBV11-2 and TRBJ2-5; D gene uncertain. This CDR3 is built from 14 residues. Trimming removed 1 base at V and 5 bases at J, with 11 bases between. Germline CDR1 is SGHAT and CDR2 is FQNNGV. The CDR3 here is CASSLGIGVETQYF. Here the CDR3 DNA reads TGTGCCAGCAGCTTAGGAATTGGGGTGGAGACCCAGTACTTC. The full variable domain, completed using reference TRBV11-2 and TRBJ2-5, is EAGVAQSPRYKIIEKRQSVAFWCNPISGHATLYWYQQILGQGPKLLIQFQNNGVVDDSQLPKDRFSAERLKGVDSTLKIQPAKLEDSAVYLCASSLGIGVETQYFGPGTRLLVL.

Only one count was recorded for this clone. The chain has TRBV5-1 and TRBJ1-4; the match to TRBD1 covers 8 bases. Germline-derived CDR1 and CDR2 are SGHRS and YFSETQ. The CDR3 is 15 amino acids. J lost 5 bases, V lost 0 bases, and 3 bases had no gene match. CDR3 nucleotides: TGCGCCAGCAGCTTGGCCACAGGGGGAAATGAAAAACTGTTTTTT. Translated, it gives CASSLATGGNEKLFF.

This sequence joins TRBV30 and TRBJ1-4; 8 nucleotides agree with TRBD1. Unmatched junction bases numbered 2, after V lost 2 bases and J lost 0 bases. CDR1 and CDR2 (germline): GTSNPN, SVGIG (reference sequence). The CDR3 contains 15 residues. In nucleotides, the CDR3 is TGTGCCTGGAGTCCGGGACAGGCAACTAATGAAAAACTGTTTTTT. Translating it yields CAWSPGQATNEKLFF. The full variable domain, completed using reference TRBV30 and TRBJ1-4, is SQTIHQWPATLVQPVGSPLSLECTVEGTSNPNLYWYRQAAGRGLQLLFYSVGIGQISSEVPQNLSASRPQDRQFILSSKKLLLSDSGFYLCAWSPGQATNEKLFFGSGTQLSVL.

This clone was counted a few times. This sequence joins TRBV7-2 and TRBJ1-3; tentatively, D is TRBD1 (5 bases). The CDR3 runs 15 residues. Trimming removed 5 bases from V and 1 base from J, with 12 bases in between. The germline gives CDR1 SGHTA, CDR2 FQGNSA. In nucleotides, the CDR3 is TGTGCCAGCAGCCCCGACTGGGGGTCTGGAAACACCATATATTTT. This gives the protein CASSPDWGSGNTIYF.

This clone was recorded only once. The chain recombines TRBV7-2 with TRBJ2-1; TRBD1 might be the D (6 bases). The CDR3 loop spans 14 amino acids. Trimming took 5 bases from V and 8 from J, leaving 16 bases between them. In germline, CDR1 is SGHTA, CDR2 FQGNSA. The CDR3 nucleotides are TGTGCCAGCAGCCCTTGGAACAGGGACGATGAGCAGTTCTTC. Translation gives CASSPWNRDDEQFF.

V gene TRBV7-2 combines with J gene TRBJ1-1; D gene ambiguous. Germline loops: CDR1 SGHTA, CDR2 FQGNSA. Trimming stripped 1 base from V and 1 base from J, with 10 bases between. This CDR3 has 15 amino acids. The CDR3 coding sequence is TGTGCCAGCAGCTTAGGGAACGTAGCGAACACTGAAGCTTTCTTT. This codes for CASSLGNVANTEAFF. The variable domain in full, completed from reference TRBV7-2 and TRBJ1-1, reads GAGVSQSPSNKVTEKGKDVELRCDPISGHTALYWYRQSLGQGLEFLIYFQGNSAPDKSGLPSDRFSAERTGGSVSTLTIQRTQQEDSAVYLCASSLGNVANTEAFFGQGTRLTVV.

This sequence joins TRBV24-1 and TRBJ2-3; D ambiguous. Germline V CDR1 and CDR2: KGHDR, SFDVKD. Trimming left V 3 bases short and J 2 bases short, with 8 bases between. This CDR3 comprises 14 residues. The CDR3 is CATSDPRVTDTQYF. The CDR3 region has the DNA TGTGCCACCAGTGATCCCCGCGTCACAGATACGCAGTATTTT.

This rearrangement joins TRBV5-1 to TRBJ2-1, with D possibly TRBD1 on 5 matching bases. Germline V CDR1 and CDR2: SGHRS, YFSETQ. The CDR3 has 17 amino acids. V lost 5 bases and J 10 bases, leaving 28 bases between the germline ends. The CDR3 region is CASSQAPRVAQGVEQFF. CDR3 sequence (DNA): TGCGCCAGCAGTCAGGCGCCCAGGGTCGCCCAGGGCGTGGAGCAGTTCTTC.

This clone was seen once. This chain links TRBV27 with TRBJ1-2; D is perhaps TRBD1 (5 bases). Trimming removed 3 bases at V and 0 bases at J, with 14 bases between. The CDR3 runs 16 residues. Germline V gives CDR1 MNHEY, CDR2 SMNVEV (reference sequence). CDR3 bases: TGTGCCAGCAGTTTGGGGGGGGTCCTCTCTAACTATGGCTACACCTTC. Translation gives CASSLGGVLSNYGYTF.

CDR3 sequence: CASSFNGGFGDTQYF. DNA for the CDR3: TGTGCCAGCAGCTTCAACGGGGGGTTTGGAGATACGCAGTATTTT. This rearrangement joins TRBV5-6 to TRBJ2-3; 7 positions match TRBD2. This CDR3 contains 15 residues. The ends lost 2 bases at V and 5 bases at J; junction bases unmatched: 8. Per the germline V gene, CDR1 is SGHDT and CDR2 is YYEEEE.

In the case of this clone: Mismatch with germline at one junction end may stem from a read error. The rearrangement links TRBV7-8 to TRBJ1-5, with D uncertain. The CDR3 totals 12 residues. CDR1 SGHVS and CDR2 FQNEAQ come from the germline V gene. CDR3 amino acids: CASSLAGSPQHF. The CDR3 nucleotides read TGTGCCAGCAGCCTAGCGGGGTCGCCCCAGCATTTT.

This sequence joins TRBV4-3 and TRBJ1-6; D is unresolved. Trimming pared 0 bases from V and 4 bases from J, leaving 10 bases between. Looked up from germline, CDR1 is LGHNA and CDR2 is YSLEER. The CDR3 spans 16 residues. The CDR3 DNA sequence: TGCGCCAGCAGCCAAGATCTGAGTCCTTATAATTCACCCCTCCACTTT. Translation: CASSQDLSPYNSPLHF.

The chain carries TRBV5-4 and TRBJ1-5, with 7 bases that match TRBD1. CDR3 size: 13 residues. V shed 4 bases, J shed 8 bases, and the junction held 6 bases outside the gene matches. The germline CDR1 and CDR2 sequences are SGHNT and YYREEE (reference sequence). The CDR3 loop reads CASSQGGREPQHF. The CDR3, as DNA: TGTGCCAGCAGCCAGGGGGGGCGGGAGCCCCAGCATTTT.

This chain uses TRBV7-2 with TRBJ1-2; 7 positions match TRBD1. Germline CDR1 SGHTA, CDR2 FQGNSA. The CDR3 spans 14 residues. The ends lost 6 bases at V and 2 bases at J; junction bases unmatched: 6. CDR3 in amino acids: CASSPWGQNYGYTF. The CDR3 DNA reads TGTGCCAGCAGTCCATGGGGACAGAACTATGGCTACACCTTC.

The rearrangement joins TRBV2 to TRBJ2-5; 9 bases line up with TRBD1. Per the germline V gene, CDR1 is SNHLY and CDR2 is FYNNEI. J was trimmed by 5 bases and V by 5 bases; bases with no gene match: 6. This CDR3 comprises 14 residues. CDR3 DNA sequence: TGTGCCAGCAGTTTAACAGGGGGCCTGGAGACCCAGTACTTC. Translation gives CASSLTGGLETQYF.

This clone has a handful of counts. The V call is TRBV5-4, the J call TRBJ2-2; weak D call: TRBD2 (7 bases). The CDR3 is made up of 16 amino acids. CDR1 and CDR2 (germline): SGHNT, YYREEE (reference sequence). The V gene lost 2 bases and the J gene lost 7 bases, with 18 bases spanning the gap. For the CDR3, the DNA is TGTGCCAGCAGCTTCAGGCGGGGGCCGTCGAACGGGGAGCTGTTTTTT. Its protein is CASSFRRGPSNGELFF.

The chain combines TRBV15 with TRBJ2-3; TRBD1 matches at 8 bases. The V and J ends lost 1 base and 0 bases, in that order; junction bases with no gene match: 0. Germline loops: CDR1 LNHNV, CDR2 YYDKDF (reference sequence). The CDR3 is 15 amino acids. The chain's CDR3 is CATSRGTGSTDTQYF. CDR3 bases: TGTGCCACCAGCAGAGGGACAGGGAGCACAGATACGCAGTATTTT.

This chain joins TRBV10-1 and TRBJ1-4; 10 positions match TRBD1. Germline CDR1 WNHNN, CDR2 SYGVQD (reference sequence). This CDR3 comprises 13 residues. Trimming at V came to 8 bases and at J to 3 bases, leaving 0 bases not matched to a gene. The CDR3 region is CASGTGANEKLFF. CDR3 in DNA: TGCGCCAGCGGGACAGGGGCTAATGAAAAACTGTTTTTT.

CDR3 sequence (DNA): TGTGCCAGCACCTCTAGGCGGTCAGTCCCCTCTGGAAACACCATATATTTT. Encoded protein: CASTSRRSVPSGNTIYF. The rearrangement joins TRBV7-2 to TRBJ1-3; D is undetermined. The CDR3 length is 17 residues. Germline assignment: CDR1 SGHTA and CDR2 FQGNSA. The V and J ends lost 7 bases and 0 bases respectively, with 19 bases between them.

The rearrangement joins TRBV7-8 to TRBJ1-2, with 7 positions matching TRBD1. V trimming: 5 bases; J trimming: 11 bases; junction bases outside the gene matches: 23. CDR1 is SGHVS and CDR2 is FQNEAQ in the germline V gene. The CDR3 consists of 17 residues. The CDR3 loop is CASSQPSSDRVNPVYTF. DNA of the CDR3: TGTGCCAGCAGCCAACCCTCCTCTGACAGGGTCAACCCCGTTTACACCTTC.

This rearrangement joins TRBV27 to TRBJ1-6; 7 nucleotides line up with TRBD1. The ends lost 0 bases at V and 9 bases at J; junction bases unmatched: 8. The CDR3 length is 16 residues. CDR1 is MNHEY and CDR2 is SMNVEV in the germline V gene (reference sequence). CDR3 in DNA: TGTGCCAGCAGTTTATCGCGTTCGGGACAGAGTTCACCCCTCCACTTT. Translated, it gives CASSLSRSGQSSPLHF.

The chain recombines TRBV28 with TRBJ1-5, with TRBD1 as a possible D gene (6 bases). V lost 6 bases and J lost 4, with 16 bases in between. The CDR3 consists of 15 residues. Germline V lookup: CDR1 MDHEN, CDR2 SYDVKM. CDR3 in amino acids: CASRAMGAENQPQHF. Written as DNA, the CDR3 is TGTGCCAGCAGGGCCATGGGGGCAGAAAATCAGCCCCAGCATTTT.

CDR3 in amino acids: CASSGARGPVYGYTF. The DNA for the CDR3 is TGCGCCAGCAGTGGGGCCAGGGGACCGGTCTATGGCTACACCTTC. The gene calls are TRBV10-2 and TRBJ1-2; D is possibly TRBD1 (6 bases). CDR1 is WSHSY and CDR2 is SAAADI in the germline V gene. Deletions cut 4 bases from V and 4 bases from J, with 16 bases between. The CDR3 loop spans 15 amino acids.